The 15 T cell receptor beta chains below were found in one sample sequenced in a study of cytomegalovirus exposure and HLA in healthy donors. A multiplex PCR was run with 60 Vbeta primers and 13 Jbeta primers. Assay used: immunoSEQ multiplex PCR; TCRdb lists only in-frame clones, some missing. The sample records 100,000 to 150,000 clones, around 9% being singletons. Material for sequencing was PBMCs. These receptors were obtained from a woman between 40 and 50 years old in good health and CMV-seropositive.

This clone was seen only a few times. The chain carries TRBV14 and TRBJ1-3, with 7 bases lining up with TRBD1. Looked up from germline, CDR1 is SGHDN and CDR2 is FVKESK. Trimming cost V 0 bases and J 0 bases; bases outside gene matches: 8. CDR3 size: 18 residues. The CDR3 protein is CASSQDQGRGSSGNTIYF. The CDR3 DNA reads as TGTGCCAGCAGCCAAGATCAGGGCAGGGGGAGCTCTGGAAACACCATATATTTT.

This clone was detected only a few times. The chain combines TRBV19 with TRBJ2-1, with 9 nucleotides matching TRBD2. With 0 bases clipped from V and 6 bases from J, the junction kept 12 bases outside the gene matches. CDR1 is LNHDA and CDR2 is SQIVND in the germline V gene (reference sequence). This CDR3 has 18 residues. CDR3 coding DNA: TGTGCCAGTAGTATAGATTCGGGCGCGGGGGGGATCGTCAATGAGCAGTTCTTC. Its protein is CASSIDSGAGGIVNEQFF. Looking up the rest from reference TRBV19 and TRBJ2-1 gives the full variable domain: DGGITQSPKYLFRKEGQNVTLSCEQNLNHDAMYWYRQDPGQGLRLIYYSQIVNDFQKGDIAEGYSVSREKKESFPLTVTSAQKNPTAFYLCASSIDSGAGGIVNEQFFGPGTRLTVL.

The chain combines TRBV4-3 with TRBJ2-1; D is perhaps TRBD1 (5 bases). The CDR3 totals 15 residues. Trimming took off 4 bases at V and 4 bases at J, with 14 bases between the two ends. Germline lookup yields CDR1 LGHNA and CDR2 YSLEER. CDR3 DNA: TGCGCCAGCAGCCTGCTCGGACAAGGGTACAATGAGCAGTTCTTC. It encodes CASSLLGQGYNEQFF.

Notes on this clone: Other nucleotide sequences from this sample produce the same CDR3. The chain joins TRBV15 to TRBJ2-1; D may be TRBD2 (6 bases). With 6 bases removed from V and 1 base from J, the gap between germline ends came to 13 bases. Germline values: CDR1 LNHNV, CDR2 YYDKDF (reference sequence). The CDR3 covers 15 residues. The CDR3 sequence: CATSVSGASYNEQFF. CDR3 DNA: TGTGCCACCAGTGTTAGCGGAGCATCCTACAATGAGCAGTTCTTC.

The chain carries TRBV11-3 and TRBJ2-2; 10 nucleotides match TRBD1. Trimming cost V 1 base and J 0 bases; bases outside gene matches: 5. CDR3 length: 18 amino acids. Per germline, CDR1 SGHNT and CDR2 YENEEA. DNA for the CDR3: TGTGCCAGCAGCTTAGGACAGGGGGCACCCTCGAACACCGGGGAGCTGTTTTTT. Its protein product is CASSLGQGAPSNTGELFF.

A few counts support this clone. The chain is built from TRBV18 and TRBJ2-2, with 8 positions matching TRBD2. V was pared by 3 bases and J by 1 base, with 7 bases of the junction left unmatched. Germline CDR1 KGHSH, CDR2 LQKENI. The CDR3 sequence is 17 residues long. The CDR3, as DNA: TGTGCCAGCTCACCCACGAGCGGGGGCGTGAACACCGGGGAGCTGTTTTTT. Translated, it gives CASSPTSGGVNTGELFF.

The gene calls are TRBV10-3 and TRBJ2-3; 8 bases align to TRBD2. CDR1 is ENHRY, CDR2 SYGVKD, per germline. The V and J ends lost 4 bases and 15 bases, in that order; junction bases with no gene match: 18. CDR3 length equals 15 residues. CDR3 loop: CAISGGTSRGGRLYF. CDR3 coding DNA: TGTGCCATCAGTGGTGGGACGAGTCGGGGGGGACGTTTATATTTT.

The rearrangement links TRBV5-4 to TRBJ2-2, with a possible D match to TRBD1 (6 bases). Trimming stripped 1 base from V and 5 bases from J, with 18 bases between. This CDR3 region has 17 residues. Germline-derived CDR1 and CDR2 are SGHNT and YYREEE (reference sequence). CDR3 DNA: TGTGCCAGCAGCTTGAGTAGAGGGGGTGGTGGGACCGGGGAGCTGTTTTTT. Translation: CASSLSRGGGGTGELFF.

V is TRBV15 and J is TRBJ1-1; 9 bases agree with TRBD1. CDR1 and CDR2 from the germline V gene are LNHNV and YYDKDF (reference sequence). Trimming at V came to 5 bases and at J to 12 bases, leaving 13 bases not matched to a gene. This CDR3 contains 14 residues. The CDR3 sequence: CATSGAGTGLTSFF. In nucleotides, the CDR3 is TGTGCCACCAGCGGGGCCGGGACAGGGTTGACATCTTTCTTT.

This clone was observed a handful of times. The chain couples TRBV6-5 to TRBJ1-1, with 8 bases aligning to TRBD1. CDR1 and CDR2 from the germline V gene are MNHEY and SVGAGI. The CDR3 is 15 residues long. The junction had 8 bases not matched to a gene; V was cut back by 2 bases and J by 6 bases. The chain's CDR3 is CASSYLGTGQPEAFF. CDR3 coding DNA: TGTGCCAGCAGTTACCTTGGGACAGGCCAACCTGAAGCTTTCTTT.

This clone was counted a few times. The CDR3 DNA follows: TGCGCCAGCAGCCAAGCGGGACAGCCCCTAAACATTCAGTACTTC. Amino acids: CASSQAGQPLNIQYF. The chain uses TRBV4-1 and TRBJ2-4; TRBD1 agrees at 7 bases. Germline lookup yields CDR1 MGHRA and CDR2 YSYEKL. The CDR3 sequence is 15 residues long. J lost 6 bases, V lost 1 base, and 6 bases had no gene match.

The rearrangement links TRBV29-1 to TRBJ1-2; D gene ambiguous. V was pared by 4 bases and J by 4 bases, with 7 bases between. The CDR3 is 11 residues long. Germline CDR1 and CDR2: SQVTM and ANQGSEA. The CDR3 loop reads CSVVTAYGYTF. Written as DNA, the CDR3 is TGCAGCGTTGTCACAGCCTATGGCTACACCTTC.

This clone appeared a few times. The rearrangement uses TRBV7-2 and TRBJ1-3; maybe TRBD1 (5 bases). The ends were cut back, 5 bases at V and 0 bases at J, with 11 bases in the middle. The CDR3 consists of 15 residues. The germline gives CDR1 SGHTA, CDR2 FQGNSA. DNA of the CDR3: TGTGCCAGCAGCCCACAGGCGATCTCTGGAAACACCATATATTTT. Protein sequence: CASSPQAISGNTIYF.

This clone came up a few times. The chain's CDR3 is CASSSLWFGQALQKMFF. The CDR3 DNA is TGCGCCAGCAGCTCCCTATGGTTTGGGCAGGCCCTGCAAAAGATGTTTTTT. This sequence joins TRBV4-1 and TRBJ1-4; D is unresolved. The CDR3 has 17 residues. CDR1 MGHRA and CDR2 YSYEKL come from the germline V gene. The V end was cut by 5 bases, the J end by 15 bases, with 31 bases between.

J is TRBJ1-1 and V is TRBV2; unclear D gene. The CDR3 is made up of 14 amino acids. Germline CDR1 SNHLY, CDR2 FYNNEI. V lost 7 bases, J lost 5 bases, and 17 bases lay in between. CDR3 nucleotide sequence: TGTGCCAGCAATATGAGGGAGGTAGGAACTGAAGCTTTCTTT. Protein: CASNMREVGTEAFF.